The clone carrying this TCR beta chain was seen a handful of times. The antigen remains undetermined. TCRdb processed the 5' RACE reads anew with MiXCR; each CDR3 protein has one entry. The sample records approximately 500,000 distinct CDR3 sequences, about 12% being singletons. This record comes from a study of CD8 T cells in ankylosing spondylitis. Study-level findings and limits: There was a TCR beta motif, made of several highly homologous variants, that appeared characteristic of ankylosing spondylitis blood.

The CDR3 length is 15 residues. In germline, CDR1 is SGHRS, CDR2 YFSETQ. Losses at the gene ends were 6 bases for V and 4 bases for J; bases not matched to a gene: 7. The source material was blood, either unsorted or a sorted T cell fraction (not recorded which). The TCR was taken from a male donor with ankylosing spondylitis. This rearrangement joins TRBV5-1 to TRBJ2-2; 9 bases agree with TRBD1. The CDR3 nucleotides are TGCGCCAGCACTATGGGACAGGGTAGCACCGGGGAGCTGTTTTTT. It is translated as CASTMGQGSTGELFF.